The text below deals with one TCR beta chain. The antigen is unknown. The data derive from a study of OX40 agonist ivuxolimab in advanced cancers. CDR1 MNHNS and CDR2 SASEGT come from the germline V gene. The length of the CDR3 is 13 residues. With 7 bases removed from V and 3 bases from J, the gap between germline ends came to 10 bases. Generated by immunoSEQ multiplex PCR, the TCRdb table keeps only in-frame clones and is missing some. The data show 6,500 to 7,000 clones, approximately 94% seen once. Study-level results: Both CD4+ and CD8+ T cell populations in blood had undergone clonal expansion by week 6 at 0.1 to 3.0 mg/kg.

The V and J genes are TRBV6-1 and TRBJ1-3; D not certain. The sample in question was CD4+ or CD8+ T cells sorted from blood, obtained in a trial of the OX40 agonist ivuxolimab. The TCR was taken from an adult with an advanced solid tumor such as melanoma, head and neck, liver or kidney cancer. The CDR3 sequence is CASTENNGNTIYF. For the CDR3, the DNA is TGTGCCAGCACGGAAAACAATGGAAACACCATATATTTT.